The entry below describes one T cell receptor (beta chain). Using immunoSEQ multiplex PCR, the repertoire was profiled, and TCRdb retains in-frame clones only, with some absent. The sample carries approximately 150,000 clones, 70% to 90% recorded once. Participants were aged roughly 18 to 89 years from approximately 25 US areas. This specimen belongs to a study of blood T cell repertoires in COVID-19. This CDR3 has 18 amino acids. J lost 4 bases, V lost 3 bases, and 15 bases had no gene match. The V gene's germline CDR1 is MNHEY and CDR2 SMNVEV (reference sequence). The sample was PBMCs or T cells enriched from blood (not recorded which). The origin of this receptor is a woman aged 45-65 years with acute COVID-19. This chain links TRBV27 with TRBJ2-5; 9 bases are shared with TRBD2. The CDR3 bases are TGTGCCAGCAGTTTGCGTCTCAGGCGGGAGGGAATAGGAGAGACCCAGTACTTC. Protein: CASSLRLRREGIGETQYF.